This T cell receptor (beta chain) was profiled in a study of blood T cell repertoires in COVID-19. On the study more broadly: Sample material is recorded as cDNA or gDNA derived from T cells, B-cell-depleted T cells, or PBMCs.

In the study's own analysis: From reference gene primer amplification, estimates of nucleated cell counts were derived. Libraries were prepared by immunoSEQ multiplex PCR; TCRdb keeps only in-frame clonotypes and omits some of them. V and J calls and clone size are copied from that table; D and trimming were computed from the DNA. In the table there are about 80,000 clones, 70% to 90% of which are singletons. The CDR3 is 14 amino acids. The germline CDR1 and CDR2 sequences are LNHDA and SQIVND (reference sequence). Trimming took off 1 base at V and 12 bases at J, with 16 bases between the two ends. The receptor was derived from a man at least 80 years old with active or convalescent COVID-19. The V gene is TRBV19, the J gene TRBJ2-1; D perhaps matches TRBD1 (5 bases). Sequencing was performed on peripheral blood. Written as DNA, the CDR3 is TGTGCCAGTAGTATAGTAGGGTCGCAGGGCAGGCAGTTCTTC. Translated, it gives CASSIVGSQGRQFF.